This TCR beta chain stems from a study of vaccination and CD4 T cells after COVID-19. Study-wide context: Cells were stimulated with overlapping spike peptides from SARS-CoV-2, HCoV-NL63, HCoV-OC43 and HCoV-229E. Researchers treated control cultures with a CEFX pool, an HIV-1 Nef pool, or no peptide. Regarding the study as a whole: Although the median of SARS-CoV-2-reactive clonotypes rose from around 20 to 38, the change was not significant.

CD4+ T cells that had been cultured provided DNA sequenced with the Oncomine TCR Beta short-read assay. MiXCR was run by TCRdb on the PCR reads, yielding one entry per CDR3 protein. The sample lists about 12,000 distinct CDR3 sequences; more than 70% were seen once. Remarks on this clonotype: Its antigen is undetermined.

The V and J ends lost 5 bases and 0 bases respectively, with 13 bases between them. Germline assignment: CDR1 MNHEY and CDR2 SMNVEV (reference sequence). CDR3 length: 16 residues. The treatment: roughly 10-day PBMC culture with coronavirus spike peptide pools or control peptides (ViraFEST assay). This TCR was recovered from a human donor who had recovered from COVID-19. The chain couples TRBV27 to TRBJ1-4; TRBD1 is a possible D gene (6 bases). Sample: CD4+ T cells from blood, cultured in vitro. CDR3 sequence: CASSPRGGTTNEKLFF. As DNA, the CDR3 is TGTGCCAGCAGTCCCCGTGGGGGCACAACTAATGAAAAACTGTTTTTT. Variable domain in full (rest from reference TRBV27 and TRBJ1-4): EAQVTQNPRYLITVTGKKLTVTCSQNMNHEYMSWYRQDPGLGLRQIYYSMNVEVTDKGDVPEGYKVSRKEKRNFPLILESPSPNQTSLYFCASSPRGGTTNEKLFFGSGTQLSVL.